The 3 T cell receptor beta chains presented below share a single source sample, sequenced in a study of T cells after yellow fever vaccination. TCRdb reanalysed the 5' RACE reads using MiXCR and keeps one entry per CDR3 protein. The data show 280,000 or so distinct CDR3 sequences, 8.7% seen once. Here the sequenced sample was CD4+ T cells sorted from PBMCs, taken 5 days after the yellow fever booster vaccination. All receptors derive from a man between 18 and 29 years old who received the YFV17D yellow fever vaccine.

This clonotype was detected a few times. Here the CDR3 reads CAWSAAARGGAFF. CDR3 coding DNA: TGTGCCTGGAGTGCCGCCGCTCGGGGTGGAGCTTTCTTT. J is TRBJ1-1 and V is TRBV30, with no clear D. Trimming stripped 1 base from V and 10 bases from J, with 16 bases between. Per germline, CDR1 GTSNPN and CDR2 SVGIG (reference sequence). This CDR3 is 13 amino acids long. The variable domain in full, with the rest retrieved from reference TRBV30 and TRBJ1-1, is SQTIHQWPATLVQPVGSPLSLECTVEGTSNPNLYWYRQAAGRGLQLLFYSVGIGQISSEVPQNLSASRPQDRQFILSSKKLLLSDSGFYLCAWSAAARGGAFFGQGTRLTVV.

This clonotype was seen ten or more times. This chain connects TRBV4-3 to TRBJ2-1, with D possibly being TRBD1 or TRBD2 (7 bases each). V lost 0 bases, J lost 7 bases, and 10 bases lay in between. Germline V gene lookup returns CDR1 LGHNA and CDR2 YSLEER. The CDR3 runs 14 residues. The CDR3, as DNA: TGCGCCAGCAGCCAAGACAGGGGGGGGAATGAGCAGTTCTTC. Residues: CASSQDRGGNEQFF.

This clonotype was found a few times. This chain uses TRBV7-3 with TRBJ2-3, with a possible D match to TRBD2 (5 bases). The CDR3 totals 15 residues. Trimming shortened V by 6 bases and J by 4 bases, and 17 bases separated the two germline ends. Germline V gene lookup returns CDR1 SGHTA and CDR2 FQGTGA. Here the CDR3 DNA reads TGTGCCAGCAGTCAAGGCGGGTGGAAGGCAGATACGCAGTATTTT. This sequence encodes CASSQGGWKADTQYF. The whole variable domain, remainder taken from reference TRBV7-3 and TRBJ2-3, is GAGVSQTPSNKVTEKGKYVELRCDPISGHTALYWYRQSLGQGPEFLIYFQGTGAADDSGLPNDRFFAVRPEGSVSTLKIQRTERGDSAVYLCASSQGGWKADTQYFGPGTRLTVL.